The 19 T cell receptor beta chains listed next were all sequenced from one sample in a study of cytomegalovirus exposure and HLA in healthy donors. It was with 60 Vbeta and 13 Jbeta primers that the PCR ran. The repertoire was sequenced with immunoSEQ multiplex PCR; TCRdb's copy has only in-frame clones and lacks some. The profile shows around 240,000 clones, roughly 82% of them singletons. The sequencing input was PBMCs. The receptors here all came from a woman in her thirties or forties in good health and CMV-seropositive.

This clone appeared a few times. The same CDR3 is also encoded by other DNA sequences in this sample. The chain uses TRBV7-9 and TRBJ1-4; 11 bases are a match to TRBD1. Germline V gene sequence: CDR1 SEHNR, CDR2 FQNEAQ (reference sequence). The CDR3 totals 15 residues. V shed 1 base and J 8 bases; nucleotides not matched to a gene: 3. The CDR3 nucleotides are TGTGCCAGCAGCTTAGGGGACAGGGGGAACGAAAAACTGTTTTTT. Translated: CASSLGDRGNEKLFF.

The chain combines TRBV6-5 with TRBJ1-2; 10 nucleotides match TRBD1. Trimming took 5 bases from V and 8 from J; bases not matched to a gene: 5. The CDR3 contains 13 residues. The germline gives CDR1 MNHEY, CDR2 SVGAGI. CDR3 sequence reads: CASSRQGAGGYTF. The CDR3 region has the DNA TGTGCCAGCAGTAGACAGGGGGCGGGAGGCTACACCTTC.

The genes are TRBV10-1 and TRBJ2-2; the D gene is possibly TRBD1 (6 bases). Germline CDR1 WNHNN, CDR2 SYGVQD (reference sequence). The CDR3 consists of 16 residues. Between the trimmed V and J ends, which lost 4 bases and 7 bases, there was a span of 19 bases. The CDR3 sequence is CASSANYRERGGELFF. CDR3 coding DNA: TGCGCCAGCAGTGCGAATTACAGGGAACGCGGCGGGGAGCTGTTTTTT.

This rearrangement joins TRBV6-6 to TRBJ1-3; D possibly corresponds to TRBD1 (5 bases). The ends were cut back, 6 bases at V and 0 bases at J, with 12 bases in the middle. CDR1 and CDR2 (germline): MNHNY, SVGAGI (reference sequence). There are 15 residues in the CDR3. CDR3 region: CASRPTDSSGNTIYF. The CDR3, as DNA: TGTGCCAGCAGGCCGACAGATTCCTCTGGAAACACCATATATTTT.

As regards this clone: Additional DNA sequences in this sample encode the identical CDR3. V is TRBV18 and J is TRBJ1-5, with a possible D match to TRBD1 (5 bases). The germline V gene has CDR1 KGHSH and CDR2 LQKENI. Trimming left V 5 bases short and J 7 bases short, with 15 bases between. The CDR3 covers 14 residues. CDR3 sequence: CASSVAGQDQPQHF. CDR3 coding DNA: TGTGCCAGCTCAGTTGCAGGGCAGGACCAGCCCCAGCATTTT.

J is TRBJ2-7 and V is TRBV5-1; TRBD2 agrees at 13 bases. Unmatched junction bases numbered 1, after V lost 3 bases and J lost 1 base. This CDR3 is 15 amino acids long. Germline V lookup: CDR1 SGHRS, CDR2 YFSETQ. The CDR3 region has the DNA TGCGCCAGCAGCTCGGGACTAGCGGGATCCTACGAGCAGTACTTC. It is translated as CASSSGLAGSYEQYF.

V and J are TRBV28 and TRBJ1-2; 7 bases are a match to TRBD1. There are 14 residues in the CDR3. CDR1 is MDHEN, CDR2 SYDVKM, per germline. V was clipped by 1 base and J by 8 bases; unmatched bases: 7. CDR3 residues: CASSLYKGAEGYTF. The CDR3 coding sequence is TGTGCCAGCAGTTTATACAAGGGGGCGGAAGGCTACACCTTC.

V and J are TRBV4-3 and TRBJ2-7; TRBD1 agrees at 7 bases. Germline values: CDR1 LGHNA, CDR2 YSLEER. The length of the CDR3 is 14 residues. With 1 base clipped from V and 6 bases from J, the junction kept 6 bases outside the gene matches. The CDR3 loop is CASSQGNRGSEQYF. The CDR3 coding sequence is TGCGCCAGCAGCCAAGGCAACAGGGGATCCGAGCAGTACTTC.

The J gene is TRBJ2-7, the V gene TRBV25-1; 7 bases agree with TRBD1. The V gene end was trimmed by 3 bases and the J gene end by 5 bases; junction bases not matched to a gene: 7. This CDR3 comprises 14 residues. Germline V gene lookup returns CDR1 MGHDK and CDR2 SYGVNS. The CDR3 region has the DNA TGTGCCAGCAGTGAGGCTAGGGGGCTCGACGAGCAGTACTTC. Protein product: CASSEARGLDEQYF.

The rearrangement links TRBV7-9 to TRBJ1-1; no definite D call. V lost 7 bases and J 0 bases, leaving 12 bases between the germline ends. Per the germline V gene, CDR1 is SEHNR and CDR2 is FQNEAQ (reference sequence). The CDR3 extends over 14 amino acids. The CDR3 region has the DNA TGTGCCAGCACCCAAGCGGGATTGAACACTGAAGCTTTCTTT. Residues: CASTQAGLNTEAFF.

V and J are TRBV9 and TRBJ1-4, with D unclear. V lost 5 bases and J lost 6, with 17 bases in between. The CDR3 spans 15 residues. Germline V gives CDR1 SGDLS, CDR2 YYNGEE. CDR3 sequence (DNA): TGTGCCAGCAGTGAAGGGTTAGGGAGGGATGAAAAACTGTTTTTT. Its protein is CASSEGLGRDEKLFF.

The rearrangement joins TRBV6-5 to TRBJ1-1; D unclear. CDR3 length: 16 amino acids. Germline V gene lookup returns CDR1 MNHEY and CDR2 SVGAGI. V was pared by 3 bases and J by 4 bases, with 18 bases between. The CDR3 region has the DNA TGTGCCAGCAGTTATGGGCAGCCTCCCACCTCCACTGAAGCTTTCTTT. Residues: CASSYGQPPTSTEAFF.

The chain employs TRBV4-1 and TRBJ1-5, with D uncertain. In germline, CDR1 is MGHRA, CDR2 YSYEKL. The CDR3 is 15 amino acids. The V end lost 4 bases, the J end lost 0 bases, and 10 bases lay between the germline ends. Written as DNA, the CDR3 is TGCGCCAGCAGCCGATGGGAGGTTAGCAATCAGCCCCAGCATTTT. It yields the protein CASSRWEVSNQPQHF.

The chain is built from TRBV2 and TRBJ1-2; 10 positions agree with TRBD1. Losses at the gene ends were 5 bases for V and 6 bases for J; bases not matched to a gene: 6. Germline-derived CDR1 and CDR2 are SNHLY and FYNNEI. The CDR3 has 14 amino acids. CDR3 sequence (DNA): TGTGCCAGCAGTTCTCCGACAGGGGGCGATGGCTACACCTTC. This codes for CASSSPTGGDGYTF.

V and J are TRBV6-5 and TRBJ1-3; 8 bases fit TRBD1. The CDR3 runs 15 residues. Unmatched junction bases numbered 8, after V lost 6 bases and J lost 4 bases. In germline, CDR1 is MNHEY, CDR2 SVGAGI. The CDR3, as DNA: TGTGCCAGCAGGGAGGGACAGGTCGTGGGAAACACCATATATTTT. It is translated as CASREGQVVGNTIYF.

This clone turned up a few times. The chain is built from TRBV7-2 and TRBJ2-7, with 7 bases fitting TRBD2. This CDR3 is 16 amino acids long. V lost 6 bases, J lost 0 bases, and 11 bases stayed unmatched. Germline assignment: CDR1 SGHTA and CDR2 FQGNSA. Written as DNA, the CDR3 is TGTGCCAGCAGGTCGTTCGGGCTAGCGGCCTCCTACGAGCAGTACTTC. As protein: CASRSFGLAASYEQYF.

V gene TRBV19 combines with J gene TRBJ2-5, with TRBD1 matching 11 bases. The CDR3 consists of 14 residues. CDR1 and CDR2 from the germline V gene are LNHDA and SQIVND (reference sequence). After removal of 8 bases from V and 5 bases from J, the junction contained 7 bases not matched to a gene. CDR3 nucleotide sequence: TGTGCCAGTTCGCCCGGGACAGGGGGGGAGACCCAGTACTTC. Protein: CASSPGTGGETQYF.

The chain uses TRBV7-9 and TRBJ2-1; 8 positions agree with TRBD2. CDR1 is SEHNR and CDR2 is FQNEAQ in the germline V gene (reference sequence). The CDR3 has 14 residues. Unmatched junction bases numbered 4, after V lost 5 bases and J lost 4 bases. The CDR3 spells CASSESSGYNEQFF. DNA of the CDR3: TGTGCCAGCAGCGAGTCTAGCGGGTACAATGAGCAGTTCTTC.

The chain employs TRBV28 and TRBJ1-5; TRBD1 matches 8 bases. Germline CDR1 and CDR2: MDHEN and SYDVKM. J gave up 2 bases and V 4 bases, and 4 bases lay outside the gene matches. The CDR3 is made up of 15 amino acids. The CDR3 sequence is CASSSAGQGNQPQHF. Here the CDR3 DNA reads TGTGCCAGCAGTTCGGCGGGACAGGGCAATCAGCCCCAGCATTTT.